Listed below are T cell receptor beta chains from one sample, sequenced in a study of beta chain features in type 1 diabetes. Using immunoSEQ multiplex PCR, the repertoire was profiled, and TCRdb retains in-frame clones only, with some absent. This sample has over 600,000 clones, with roughly an eighth found just once. Sample: naive CD4+ T cells from blood. These receptors came from a man under 40 with type 1 diabetes. Each CDR3 is given with its conserved first and last residue. A D gene is named only where the DNA matches it firmly. Clone size is shown for a subset of rows, as once, few, many or a class of expanded clone.

d_call	clone_size	v_call	j_call	cdr3_nt	cdr3_aa
TRBD2	few	TRBV6-6	TRBJ2-3	TGTGCCAGCAGCCTACTAGCGGGGGGTGGAGATACGCAGTATTTT	CASSLLAGGGDTQYF
NA	few	TRBV9	TRBJ1-2	TGTGCCAGCAGCGTAAGTGGGAGCTACACCTTC	CASSVSGSYTF
NA	NA	TRBV6-5	TRBJ2-6	TGTGCCAGCTTAGGCGCCTACTCTGGGGCCAACGTCCTGACTTTC	CASLGAYSGANVLTF
TRBD1	few	TRBV7-9	TRBJ2-2	TGTGCCAGCACCGATCGACAGGGGGGGTTCATGAACACCGGGGAGCTGTTTTTT	CASTDRQGGFMNTGELFF
NA	few	TRBV14	TRBJ2-5	TGTGCCAGCAGCCCTGACTTGAGCGTTGGGGAGACCCAGTACTTC	CASSPDLSVGETQYF
TRBD1	few	TRBV29-1	TRBJ1-5	TGCAGCGTTGGAGGGACAGGGGTAAATCAGCCCCAGCATTTT	CSVGGTGVNQPQHF
NA	NA	TRBV18	TRBJ1-2	TGTGCCAGCTCACCAGAAGGGGGGAGCTATGGCTACACCTTC	CASSPEGGSYGYTF
TRBD1	few	TRBV7-3	TRBJ2-2	TGTGCCAGCAGCTTTTCGGGACAGGGGACCGGGGAGCTGTTTTTT	CASSFSGQGTGELFF
NA	few	TRBV7-2	TRBJ1-4	TGTGCCAGCACCCAAATCGATCGAAATGAAAAACTGTTTTTT	CASTQIDRNEKLFF
NA	few	TRBV6-4	TRBJ2-3	TGTGCCAGCAGTGACTCCGTAAGCACAGATACGCAGTATTTT	CASSDSVSTDTQYF
NA	NA	TRBV5-1	TRBJ2-2	TGCGCCAGCAGCTTGGTCGACACCACCGGGGAGCTGTTTTTT	CASSLVDTTGELFF
NA	NA	TRBV5-6	TRBJ2-1	TGTGCCAGCAGCCCAGTGGGAGGCAGAGGCTCCTACAATGAGCAGTTCTTC	CASSPVGGRGSYNEQFF
NA	few	TRBV4-2	TRBJ1-3	TGTGCCAGCAGCCAAGACGGGACGCGTGGAAACACCATATATTTT	CASSQDGTRGNTIYF
NA	NA	TRBV10-3	TRBJ1-3	TGTGCCATCAGACAGGGTGGTACTGGAAACACCATATATTTT	CAIRQGGTGNTIYF
TRBD1	NA	TRBV27	TRBJ2-7	TGTGCCAGCAGTTTATCCGGGACAGGGTCAGGATCGGGGTGGTTAGACGAGCAGTACTTC	CASSLSGTGSGSGWLDEQYF
NA	few	TRBV4-2	TRBJ2-6	TGTGCCAGCAGCCAAGATCTGGACTCTGGGGCCAACGTCCTGACTTTC	CASSQDLDSGANVLTF
NA	few	TRBV2	TRBJ2-4	TGTGCCAGCAGCTCTTACCTCCTGGCCAAAAACATTCAGTACTTC	CASSSYLLAKNIQYF
TRBD1	few	TRBV18	TRBJ2-7	TGTGCCAGCTCATCTGGACAGGGGGCGCAGGAGCAGTACTTC	CASSSGQGAQEQYF
NA	NA	TRBV15	TRBJ2-7	TGTGCCACCAGCAGAGAATACGGACAGAGCTCCTACGAGCAGTACTTC	CATSREYGQSSYEQYF
NA	few	TRBV4-3	TRBJ2-1	TGCGCCAGCAGCCAGGCTATTTACAATGAGCAGTTCTTC	CASSQAIYNEQFF
NA	NA	TRBV4-2	TRBJ1-4	TGTGCCAGCAGCCAAGTTGGGCTGGGGGATAGGCTTTTTCACCGTGAAAAACTGTTTTTT	CASSQVGLGDRLFHREKLFF
TRBD2	NA	TRBV5-1	TRBJ2-2	TGCGCCAGCTCCCCTCGGACTAGTGTCACCGGGGAGCTGTTTTTT	CASSPRTSVTGELFF
TRBD1	NA	TRBV6-4	TRBJ2-1	TGTGCCAGCAGTGACAGCCAGGGGGCCAATGAGCAGTTCTTC	CASSDSQGANEQFF
NA	NA	TRBV14	TRBJ1-4	TGTGCCAGCAATCGGGCAGCTAATGAAAAACTGTTTTTT	CASNRAANEKLFF
TRBD2	NA	TRBV6-5	TRBJ2-1	TGTGCCAGCAGTTACTCGAGGCTAGCGGGGTTCCCGCAGTTCTTC	CASSYSRLAGFPQFF
NA	NA	TRBV11-3	TRBJ2-3	TGTGCCAGCAGCCCAAACACCGGCACAGATACGCAGTATTTT	CASSPNTGTDTQYF
NA	few	TRBV7-2	TRBJ2-1	TGTGCCAGCAGCTTGTTTGGGGAGCAGTTCTTC	CASSLFGEQFF
TRBD2	NA	TRBV9	TRBJ2-5	TGTGCCAGCAGCGTAGACGTTAGCGGGGGAGAGACCCAGTACTTC	CASSVDVSGGETQYF
NA	NA	TRBV4-2	TRBJ1-2	TGTGCCAGCAGCCAAGATCTGGACGGACTCTATGGCTACACCTTC	CASSQDLDGLYGYTF
TRBD2	NA	TRBV7-2	TRBJ2-5	TGTGCCAGCAGCTCCCGAGACTCGGGCGGGGGGACCCAGTACTTC	CASSSRDSGGGTQYF
NA	few	TRBV19	TRBJ1-1	TGTGCCAGTAGTATCGAAATGAACACTGAAGCTTTCTTT	CASSIEMNTEAFF
NA	NA	TRBV6-1	TRBJ1-4	TGTGCCATCAGTGAGTACGAGGTGCGTGAAAAACTGTTTTTT	CAISEYEVREKLFF
NA	NA	TRBV1	TRBJ2-5	TGCACCAGGGGCGGGTGGCAAGAGACCCAGTACTTC	CTRGGWQETQYF
NA	few	TRBV15	TRBJ2-5	TGTGCCACCCGAGTGGGCCAGTACTTC	CATRVGQYF
TRBD2	NA	TRBV14	TRBJ2-1	TGTGCCAGCAGCGGAGGGACTAGCGGGGGGGCATTGCAGTTCTTC	CASSGGTSGGALQFF